This T cell receptor beta chain was retrieved from a study of technical replicates of blood from a few donors. This CDR3 contains 11 residues. Trimming stripped 2 bases from V and 3 bases from J, with 3 bases between. The germline CDR1 and CDR2 sequences are SGHDT and YYEEEE. Sequencing was performed with immunoSEQ multiplex PCR; in TCRdb, only in-frame clones are kept and a portion is missing. The sample lists 75,000 to 95,000 clones; about 95% were seen once. Sequencing was performed on T cells isolated from PBMCs. This TCR derives from a human donor in good health. This rearrangement joins TRBV5-6 to TRBJ2-7, with unresolved D. The CDR3 region is CASSFNYEQYF. CDR3 nucleotides: TGTGCCAGCAGCTTCAACTACGAGCAGTACTTC.